This T cell receptor beta chain was documented in a study of Ad26.COV2.S vaccination and SARS-CoV-2 variants (dated by TCRdb to the early 2020s). Study-wide context: Vaccine-arm donors were drawn from COV1001, a multicentre, randomized, double-blind, placebo-controlled phase I-IIa trial of Ad26.COV2.S in healthy adults. A total of 32 samples were included in the TCR-sequenced set, comprising around 19 Ad26.COV2.S vaccine recipients, 5 placebo recipients and 8 SARS-CoV-2 convalescent individuals. TCRbeta repertoire sequencing served as the tool for gauging how specific and how broad the SARS-CoV-2-reactive T cell receptors were following Ad26.COV2.S vaccination. Trial participants were randomized into five groups of five, in which low-dose or high-dose Ad26.COV2.S was given once or twice, or placebo was given on both occasions. Investigators did not know the trial group allocation while performing experiments and assessing outcomes. Ad26.COV2.S was given intramuscularly at 5x10^10 or 1x10^11 viral particles, as a single shot or as two shots 56 days apart. Study-wide conclusions, independent of this receptor: Vaccine and placebo recipients had similar non-spike TCR breadth, a finding consistent with the vaccine containing only spike. Substantial breadth of spike-specific CD8+ and CD4+ T cell responses was reported after vaccination. The study was not powered for comparison of responses between vaccine doses or regimens. It was noted by the authors that total T cell responses may have been underestimated by the TCR breadth and depth analyses. Higher spike-specific TCR breadth was observed in Ad26.COV2.S recipients than in placebo recipients (P = 0.0014).

The intended sense of this specimen's treatment or condition label: roughly 18 received Ad26.COV2.S at low or high dose, single or two shots; about 5 received placebo; per-sample allocation not given. Repertoires of vaccine and placebo recipients were sequenced from samples collected on day 63 after the first injection. Between 29 July and 7 August 2020, Cohort 1b enrolled some 25 adults aged 18-55 years at one site in Boston, USA. Ad26.COV2.S was a replication-incompetent adenovirus type 26 vector that expressed a prefusion-stabilized SARS-CoV-2 spike protein derived from the original Wuhan strain. The immunoSEQ Assay was the method used to sequence TCRbeta CDR3 regions. After extraction, genomic DNA underwent amplification by bias-controlled multiplex PCR, followed by high-throughput sequencing. Per the authors' processing: To quantify the absolute abundance of every unique TCRbeta CDR3 region, sequences were collapsed and filtered. T cell fraction was estimated by normalizing TCRbeta template counts to usable DNA, with usable DNA measured through amplification of reference genes found in all nucleated cells. Repertoire TCRs were annotated as SARS-CoV-2-specific by exact matching of V gene, CDR3 amino acid sequence and J gene to a known reactive TCR set. The reference SARS-CoV-2 TCR set was derived from MIRA and filtered for enrichment in COVID-19-positive ImmuneCODE repertoires, a step that removed public or cross-reactive TCRs. Drawing on the MIRA antigens, annotated TCRs were analysed further at the level of specific ORF or position within ORF. Breadth was defined as annotated unique rearrangements over total unique productive rearrangements; depth was the summed frequency of those rearrangements. Two-sided Wilcoxon rank-sum tests were used to compare TCR breadth between groups. TCRdb took over this immuneACCESS table, retaining in-frame rearrangements with V and J assigned. Such tables are incomplete; in checked studies, under half of the missing clones stem from an unresolved V gene, and the remainder is unexplained. The DNA gave D and trimming, while V, J and clone size come from that table. Across this sample there are roughly 380,000 clones, with 85% to 90% seen only once. Jointly, the top ten make up about 3.6% of the sample.

Germline trimming: 5 bases from V, 6 bases from J; junction bases outside gene matches: 9. CDR1 and CDR2 were assigned from the germline V gene as KGHSH and LQKENI. Including the terminal cysteine and phenylalanine, the CDR3 comprises 14 residues. Kept here is only the CDR3 DNA, which spans 42 bases and is read in frame from base 1. Worth noting for this clone: Its antigen target is currently unknown. No clone much larger than this one lies a single base away; base qualities are absent.

This receptor was taken from a person between 18 and 65 years old who received the Ad26.COV2.S COVID-19 vaccine or a placebo. Recombination connected TRBV18 to TRBJ2-7, and TRBD1 aligns with 8 junction nucleotides. Here the sequenced sample was peripheral blood, taken in a trial of Ad26.COV2.S vaccine versus placebo. The nucleotides read TGTGCCAGCTCAGGTTCAACAGGGGGGACCGAGCAGTACTTC. Its coded protein is CASSGSTGGTEQYF.